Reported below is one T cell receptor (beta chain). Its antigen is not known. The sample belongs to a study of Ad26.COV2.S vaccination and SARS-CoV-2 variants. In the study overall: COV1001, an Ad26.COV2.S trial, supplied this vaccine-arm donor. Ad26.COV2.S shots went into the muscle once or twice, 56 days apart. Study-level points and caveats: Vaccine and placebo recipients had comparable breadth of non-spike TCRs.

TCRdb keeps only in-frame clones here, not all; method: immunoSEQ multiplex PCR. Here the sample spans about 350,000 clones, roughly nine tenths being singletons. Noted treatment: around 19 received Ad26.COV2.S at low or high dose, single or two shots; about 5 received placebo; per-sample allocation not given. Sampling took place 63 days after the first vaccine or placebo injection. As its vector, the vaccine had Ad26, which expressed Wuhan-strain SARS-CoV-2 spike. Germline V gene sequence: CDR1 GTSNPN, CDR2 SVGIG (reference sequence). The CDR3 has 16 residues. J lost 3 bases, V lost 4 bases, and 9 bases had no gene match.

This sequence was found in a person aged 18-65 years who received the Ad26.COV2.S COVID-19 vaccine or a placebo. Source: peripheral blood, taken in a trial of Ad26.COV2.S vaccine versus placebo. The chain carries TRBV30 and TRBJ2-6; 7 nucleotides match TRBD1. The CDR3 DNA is TGTGCCTGGAATGTACAAGGGGGCTTTGGGGCCAACGTCCTGACTTTC. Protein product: CAWNVQGGFGANVLTF.